This is a list of T cell receptor beta chains from one sample in a study of blood T cells in healthy people across ages. TCRdb called the 5' RACE reads again in MiXCR, with one record for every CDR3 protein. Here the sample spans 1.5 million or so distinct CDR3 sequences, approximately 38% being singletons. Sequenced: blood. The source of these receptors is a woman younger than 35 in good health. Each CDR3 is given with its conserved first and last residue. A D gene is named only where the DNA matches it firmly. Clone size is stated in some rows and not others, as once, few, many or a class when expanded.

TRBV9,TRBD2,.,TRBJ2-2,CASSARESGGLFF,TGTGCCAGCAGCGCCCGGGAAAGCGGGGGGCTGTTTTTT
TRBV14,.,.,TRBJ1-1,CASSQDGRKRNTEAFF,TGTGCCAGCAGCCAAGACGGACGGAAACGGAACACTGAAGCTTTCTTT
TRBV20-1,TRBD1,.,TRBJ2-5,CSAYGTGKETQYF,TGCAGTGCTTACGGGACAGGGAAGGAGACCCAGTACTTC
TRBV20-1,.,.,TRBJ2-7,CSARVGSEQYF,TGCAGTGCTAGAGTTGGGAGCGAGCAGTACTTC
TRBV27,TRBD1,.,TRBJ1-2,CASSPFEDRGQGYGYTF,TGTGCCAGCAGCCCTTTTGAGGACAGGGGGCAAGGCTATGGCTACACCTTC
TRBV12-3/TRBV12-4,.,many,TRBJ2-5,CASSLVSGQETQYF,TGTGCCAGCAGCTTAGTTAGCGGACAAGAGACCCAGTACTTC
TRBV7-9,.,few,TRBJ1-2,CASTHKGTPYGYTF,TGTGCCAGCACCCATAAGGGGACACCTTATGGCTACACCTTC
TRBV7-2,TRBD2,.,TRBJ2-1,CASSFSQRGGYNEQFF,TGTGCCAGCAGCTTCAGCCAGCGGGGGGGATACAATGAGCAGTTCTTC
TRBV29-1,TRBD1,.,TRBJ2-4,CSVTTGTGENIQYF,TGCAGCGTCACGACCGGGACAGGGGAGAACATTCAGTACTTC
TRBV5-6,.,.,TRBJ2-1,CASSWDRGEQFF,TGTGCCAGCAGCTGGGACCGGGGAGAGCAGTTCTTC
TRBV7-2,.,.,TRBJ2-5,CASSRYRVVETQYF,TGTGCCAGCAGCCGTTACAGGGTTGTCGAGACCCAGTACTTC
TRBV5-1,TRBD2,few,TRBJ2-7,CASRPTNLAGVEQYF,TGCGCCAGCAGACCCACAAACTTAGCGGGGGTCGAGCAGTACTTC
TRBV15,.,.,TRBJ2-5,CATSTLGETQYF,TGTGCCACCAGCACACTGGGGGAGACCCAGTACTTC
TRBV4-1,TRBD2,few,TRBJ2-3,CASSQDRGRGGRPDTQYF,TGCGCCAGCAGCCAAGATCGGGGGCGGGGGGGGCGTCCAGATACGCAGTATTTT
TRBV29-1,TRBD2,.,TRBJ2-1,CSVGGLAGGPEQFF,TGCAGCGTTGGGGGACTAGCGGGGGGGCCGGAGCAGTTCTTC
TRBV7-2,TRBD2,few,TRBJ2-3,CASSVTSGLTDTQYF,TGTGCCAGCAGCGTGACTAGCGGGCTAACAGATACGCAGTATTTT
TRBV30,.,few,TRBJ2-1,CAWSVGSGYNEQFF,TGTGCCTGGAGTGTCGGCTCGGGCTACAATGAGCAGTTCTTC
TRBV12-3/TRBV12-4,.,.,TRBJ1-5,CASSLMGNQPQHF,TGTGCCAGCAGTTTAATGGGTAATCAGCCCCAGCATTTT
TRBV6-6,.,few,TRBJ2-5,CASSYLDGQQETQYF,TGTGCCAGCAGTTACCTTGACGGACAGCAAGAGACCCAGTACTTC
TRBV7-2,.,few,TRBJ1-5,CASSLGFAFQQPQHF,TGTGCCAGCAGCTTAGGTTTTGCATTTCAACAGCCCCAGCATTTT
TRBV20-1,.,few,TRBJ1-2,CSVSNYGDGYTF,TGCAGTGTCTCAAACTACGGTGATGGCTACACCTTC
TRBV10-3,.,many,TRBJ2-7,CAISEASVDEQYF,TGTGCCATCAGTGAAGCTAGCGTGGACGAGCAGTACTTC
TRBV7-2,.,few,TRBJ1-5,CASSYSAVWPQHF,TGTGCCAGCAGCTACTCGGCGGTTTGGCCCCAGCATTTT
TRBV2,TRBD2,.,TRBJ2-2,CASSKSGRGNTGELFF,TGTGCCAGCAGTAAAAGCGGGAGGGGTAACACCGGGGAGCTGTTTTTT
TRBV7-2,TRBD1,.,TRBJ2-1,CASSRSGTGVRKYNEQFF,TGTGCCAGCAGCCGGTCCGGGACAGGGGTTCGGAAGTACAATGAGCAGTTCTTC
TRBV6-5,TRBD2,.,TRBJ2-3,CASSYGAVLAGGTDTQYF,TGTGCCAGCAGTTACGGGGCGGTACTAGCGGGAGGGACAGATACGCAGTATTTT
TRBV29-1,.,.,TRBJ2-6,CSVLSDSLISGANVLTF,TGCAGCGTTCTTTCGGACAGTTTGATCTCTGGGGCCAACGTCCTGACTTTC
TRBV21-1,.,many,TRBJ2-7,CASSKEGGGSYNEQYF,TGTGCCAGCAGCAAAGAAGGGGGGGGGTCCTACAATGAGCAGTACTTC
TRBV12-3/TRBV12-4,.,.,TRBJ2-3,CASSETGDAQYF,TGTGCCAGCAGTGAAACCGGAGATGCGCAGTATTTT
TRBV28,.,.,TRBJ1-5,CASRPGHFNQPQHF,TGTGCCAGCAGACCGGGACACTTCAATCAGCCCCAGCATTTT
TRBV6-5,TRBD1,.,TRBJ1-1,CASSYPPGTGGEAFF,TGTGCCAGCAGTTACCCACCCGGGACAGGGGGCGAAGCTTTCTTT
TRBV28,.,.,TRBJ1-6,CASSPTNDSPLHF,TGTGCCAGCAGTCCCACCAATGATTCACCCCTCCACTTT
TRBV5-5,.,.,TRBJ2-5,CASSLGIGQSKTETQYF,TGTGCCAGCAGCTTGGGAATAGGCCAGTCGAAGACGGAGACCCAGTACTTC
TRBV12-3/TRBV12-4,TRBD1,.,TRBJ2-3,CASTRTGAGTDTQYF,TGTGCCAGCACCCGGACAGGGGCAGGCACAGATACGCAGTATTTT
TRBV2,.,few,TRBJ2-6,CASSAQPVRTGANVLTF,TGTGCCAGCAGTGCCCAACCTGTCCGGACCGGGGCCAACGTCCTGACTTTC
TRBV29-1,.,.,TRBJ1-1,CSVESGSTEAFF,TGCAGCGTTGAGTCAGGATCCACTGAAGCTTTCTTT
TRBV7-9,.,.,TRBJ2-5,CASSLGTGGRETQYF,TGTGCCAGCAGCTTAGGGACAGGAGGGAGAGAGACCCAGTACTTC
TRBV3-1,.,.,TRBJ1-5,CASSPGGSNGNQPQHF,TGTGCCAGCAGCCCGGGCGGGTCTAATGGCAATCAGCCCCAGCATTTT
TRBV12-3/TRBV12-4,.,.,TRBJ2-7,CASTHGYEQYF,TGTGCCAGCACCCACGGGTACGAGCAGTACTTC
TRBV7-3,.,.,TRBJ2-3,CASSPTRGGRTDTQYF,TGTGCCAGCAGCCCGACCAGGGGGGGTAGGACAGATACGCAGTATTTT
TRBV7-2,TRBD2,.,TRBJ2-7,CASSFSAGDYEQYF,TGTGCCAGCAGCTTTTCAGCGGGAGACTACGAGCAGTACTTC
TRBV5-1,TRBD2,many,TRBJ2-5,CASSSSGEETQYF,TGTGCCAGCAGTAGTAGCGGGGAAGAGACCCAGTACTTC
TRBV24-1,TRBD1,.,TRBJ2-5,CATSDTRTGRRETQYF,TGTGCCACCAGTGACACTAGGACAGGGAGGCGAGAGACCCAGTACTTC
TRBV7-2,.,once,TRBJ2-2,CASSFLANWAGELFF,TGTGCCAGCAGCTTCCTAGCGAACTGGGCCGGGGAGCTGTTTTTT
TRBV12-3/TRBV12-4,.,few,TRBJ1-5,CASRRNAGPQHF,TGTGCCAGCAGGCGGAATGCTGGGCCCCAGCATTTT
TRBV28,.,few,TRBJ2-7,CAALGLYEQYF,TGTGCGGCTCTCGGACTTTACGAGCAGTACTTC
TRBV5-6,.,few,TRBJ1-5,CASSLDGPYSNQPQHF,TGTGCCAGCAGCTTGGATGGACCTTATAGCAATCAGCCCCAGCATTTT
TRBV10-2,.,few,TRBJ2-3,CAIRGTQISDTQYF,TGCGCCATAAGGGGGACCCAGATCTCAGATACGCAGTATTTT
TRBV27,.,.,TRBJ2-2,CASSLSVPSGGELFF,TGTGCCAGCAGTTTATCGGTCCCCAGCGGCGGGGAGCTGTTTTTT
TRBV4-1,.,few,TRBJ2-3,CASSQEGVRTTDTQYF,TGCGCCAGCAGCCAAGAAGGGGTCAGAACCACAGATACGCAGTATTTT
TRBV7-9,.,.,TRBJ1-2,CASSFWVDGYTF,TGTGCCAGCAGCTTTTGGGTGGATGGCTACACCTTC
TRBV7-2,.,.,TRBJ2-1,CATGGSSYNEQFF,TGTGCCACCGGGGGTAGCTCCTACAATGAGCAGTTCTTC
TRBV11-1,.,.,TRBJ2-7,CASSFPSAIEQYF,TGTGCCAGCAGCTTTCCCTCGGCAATCGAGCAGTACTTC
TRBV12-3/TRBV12-4,.,.,TRBJ2-3,CASSLPDAQYF,TGTGCCAGCAGTTTACCAGATGCGCAGTATTTT
TRBV28,.,few,TRBJ2-7,CASSRTPRSYEQYF,TGTGCCAGCAGCAGGACTCCGAGATCCTACGAGCAGTACTTC
TRBV5-1,TRBD2,few,TRBJ2-4,CASSSGLAGTEQYF,TGCGCCAGCAGTTCAGGGTTAGCGGGGACGGAGCAGTACTTC
TRBV5-1,.,.,TRBJ2-1,CASSFSGAKNNEQFF,TGCGCCAGCAGCTTCTCTGGGGCCAAGAACAATGAGCAGTTCTTC
TRBV10-3,TRBD1,.,TRBJ2-7,CAISESSPGQGWLPRYF,TGTGCCATCAGTGAGTCGAGCCCGGGACAGGGATGGTTACCCCGGTACTTC
TRBV3-1,.,few,TRBJ2-4,CASSQSLAKNIQYF,TGTGCCAGCAGCCAATCGCTAGCCAAAAACATTCAGTACTTC
TRBV20-1,TRBD2,few,TRBJ2-1,CSARDIGLAGSLFSDEQFF,TGCAGTGCTAGAGATATAGGACTAGCGGGAAGTCTGTTCTCCGATGAGCAGTTCTTC